This paragraph covers one TCR beta chain sequence. The data originate from a study of blood T cell repertoires in COVID-19. Overall study: Samples came from the United States, Italy and Spain, spanning acute and convalescent COVID-19. T cells, B-cell-depleted T cells, or PBMCs provided the cDNA or gDNA that served as material.

In the original analysis: Scientists estimated how many nucleated cells there were by amplifying reference gene primers. Using immunoSEQ multiplex PCR, the repertoire was profiled, and TCRdb retains in-frame clones only, with some absent. The V and J calls and clone size are taken from that table; D and trimming were inferred from the DNA. The table lists approximately 200,000 clones, 88% of them singletons. This clonotype was obtained from a young woman with acute or convalescent COVID-19. The sample taken for sequencing was peripheral blood.

The chain's CDR3 is CASSPWGQQETQYF. The DNA of the CDR3 is TGTGCCAGCAGTCCTTGGGGCCAACAAGAGACCCAGTACTTC. The chain recombines TRBV27 with TRBJ2-5, with D possibly matching TRBD1 (5 bases). This CDR3 has 14 residues. Germline V gives CDR1 MNHEY, CDR2 SMNVEV (reference sequence). Trimming left V 5 bases short and J 2 bases short, with 12 bases between.